This entry describes one T cell receptor (beta chain). Method: immunoSEQ multiplex PCR; TCRdb's copy keeps in-frame clones and lacks some. The top ten hold over 0.9% of the sample, which has around 150,000 clones, 96% seen once. Germline CDR1 and CDR2: MNHEY and SVGAGI. The CDR3 runs to 16 residues. Trimming removed 4 bases from V and 2 bases from J; junction bases left unmatched: 5. The entry originates in a study of control samples from healthy donors and cancer patients. Input material: blood. The chain has TRBV6-5 and TRBJ1-5; 10 bases agree with TRBD1. The TCR was taken from a woman in her twenties or thirties in good health. CDR3 loop: CASSSYGQGGNQPQHF. The CDR3 nucleotides are TGTGCCAGCAGTTCCTACGGACAGGGGGGCAATCAGCCCCAGCATTTT.